The TCR beta chain described here comes from a study of cytomegalovirus exposure and HLA in healthy donors. Broader study findings: One later analysis reportedly identified an Asian-associated ancestry cluster that showed fewer N-insertions than the 666-donor mean. Specificity of three CMV-associated chains for CMV antigens was verified in vitro.

Points on this clone: Antigen specificity is unknown.

Germline assignment: CDR1 SGHRS and CDR2 YFSETQ. V shed 5 bases and J 7 bases; nucleotides not matched to a gene: 8. The length of the CDR3 is 15 residues. The PCR contained 60 Vbeta and 13 Jbeta primers. The authors' processing: It was a later analysis that counted about 80 million unique TCR beta chains, of which approximately 9.9 million were shared. Libraries were prepared by immunoSEQ multiplex PCR; TCRdb keeps only in-frame clonotypes and omits some of them. V and J calls and clone size are given by that table; D and trimming were obtained from the DNA. The sample holds 150,000 to 200,000 clones, roughly 79% seen once.

This clonotype was obtained from a man aged 40-50 years in good health and CMV-seropositive. The chain couples TRBV5-1 to TRBJ2-1; 11 bases line up with TRBD2. Sequencing was performed on PBMCs. The CDR3 loop reads CASSSLAGVKNEQFF. CDR3 sequence (DNA): TGCGCCAGCAGTTCACTAGCGGGAGTGAAAAATGAGCAGTTCTTC.